The 23 T cell receptor beta chains in this list originate from one sample, sequenced in a study of CD8+ T cells in alopecia areata. cDNA prepared by RNA extraction and subsequent reverse transcription served as the template for sequencing. TCRdb's copy holds only in-frame clones and misses some; the assay was immunoSEQ multiplex PCR. Of approximately 200,000 clones listed, less than 50% were seen once; the top ten hold approximately 2.4%. Treatment here: oral pan-JAK inhibitor, 5-10 mg twice daily. The input for sequencing was CD4+ T cells sorted from blood, taken at roughly week 36, from a patient treated with tofacitinib. All receptors derive from a human donor with alopecia areata.

The J gene is TRBJ2-5, the V gene TRBV30; 7 positions agree with TRBD2. V lost 1 base, J lost 5 bases, and 10 bases stayed unmatched. The CDR3 totals 15 residues. From germline, CDR1 is GTSNPN and CDR2 SVGIG (reference sequence). CDR3 loop: CAWSGLSGGRETQYF. Written as DNA, the CDR3 is TGTGCCTGGAGTGGTCTTTCGGGGGGTCGGGAGACCCAGTACTTC.

The chain carries TRBV28 and TRBJ1-5; 9 nucleotides agree with TRBD1. Per germline, CDR1 MDHEN and CDR2 SYDVKM. J lost 6 bases, V lost 6 bases, and 9 bases had no gene match. This CDR3 contains 15 residues. In DNA, the CDR3 is TGTGCCAGCAGCCCTGGGACAGGGTACGGTCAGCCCCAGCATTTT. This translates into CASSPGTGYGQPQHF.

This chain links TRBV5-1 with TRBJ2-5, with a weak D call TRBD2 (5 bases). Trimming took off 2 bases at V and 5 bases at J, with 16 bases between the two ends. The CDR3 totals 15 residues. CDR1 is SGHRS and CDR2 is YFSETQ in the germline V gene. CDR3 loop: CASSFGDYPGETQYF. DNA for the CDR3: TGCGCCAGCAGCTTTGGTGATTACCCGGGGGAGACCCAGTACTTC.

This clone appeared many times. This rearrangement joins TRBV11-1 to TRBJ2-2; 8 bases align to TRBD1. The V gene's germline CDR1 is SGHAT and CDR2 FQDESV (reference sequence). This CDR3 comprises 14 residues. Trimming at V came to 9 bases and at J to 7 bases, leaving 10 bases not matched to a gene. This CDR3 is CASTGQVPNGELFF. The CDR3 nucleotides read TGTGCCAGTACGGGACAGGTCCCCAACGGGGAGCTGTTTTTT.

This clone was seen a few times. J is TRBJ2-2 and V is TRBV7-3, with D perhaps assigned TRBD1 or TRBD2 (5 bases each). CDR1 and CDR2 (germline): SGHTA, FQGTGA. The V and J ends lost 5 bases and 5 bases respectively, with 12 bases between them. This CDR3 is built from 14 residues. The DNA for the CDR3 is TGTGCCAGCAGCGAAATGGGACGGACCGGGGAGCTGTTTTTT. This encodes CASSEMGRTGELFF. Complete variable domain (other parts from reference TRBV7-3 and TRBJ2-2): GAGVSQTPSNKVTEKGKYVELRCDPISGHTALYWYRQSLGQGPEFLIYFQGTGAADDSGLPNDRFFAVRPEGSVSTLKIQRTERGDSAVYLCASSEMGRTGELFFGEGSRLTVL.

J is TRBJ1-1 and V is TRBV29-1, with 8 positions matching TRBD1. Germline V lookup: CDR1 SQVTM, CDR2 ANQGSEA. The J segment lost 1 base and the V segment lost 5 bases, leaving 9 bases of the junction unmatched. The CDR3 sequence is 15 residues long. Written as DNA, the CDR3 is TGCAGCGTTTCACCACAGGGGGTTCGGAACACTGAAGCTTTCTTT. It translates to CSVSPQGVRNTEAFF.

The chain has TRBV12-5 and TRBJ2-1, with D possibly TRBD2 on 5 matching bases. Trimming took off 1 base at V and 2 bases at J, with 6 bases between the two ends. The CDR3 is 14 amino acids. Germline CDR1 and CDR2: LGHNT and FRNRAP. The CDR3 reads CASGLEAAYNEQFF. The CDR3 coding sequence is TGTGCTAGTGGTTTGGAAGCGGCCTACAATGAGCAGTTCTTC.

This clone was seen only a few times. The J gene is TRBJ2-5, the V gene TRBV15; TRBD1 might be the D (7 bases). Trimming took off 5 bases at V and 5 bases at J, with 18 bases between the two ends. Germline values: CDR1 LNHNV, CDR2 YYDKDF (reference sequence). The CDR3 length is 15 residues. The CDR3 sequence is CATSGLQGWIETQYF. Here the CDR3 DNA reads TGTGCCACCAGCGGACTACAGGGGTGGATCGAGACCCAGTACTTC.

This rearrangement joins TRBV30 to TRBJ1-1; D ambiguous. The germline V gene has CDR1 GTSNPN and CDR2 SVGIG (reference sequence). The CDR3 is 14 residues long. Trimming shortened V by 0 bases and J by 0 bases, and 8 bases separated the two germline ends. CDR3 residues: CAWSVYGLNTEAFF. For the CDR3, the DNA is TGTGCCTGGAGTGTATACGGTCTGAACACTGAAGCTTTCTTT.

The J gene is TRBJ2-4, the V gene TRBV7-2; 11 bases line up with TRBD1. CDR3 length equals 19 residues. With V trimmed by 3 bases and J by 0 bases, 10 bases remained unmatched. Germline V gene lookup returns CDR1 SGHTA and CDR2 FQGNSA. CDR3 sequence: CASSLEDRGHRLAKNIQYF. The DNA of the CDR3 is TGTGCCAGCAGCTTGGAGGACAGGGGGCATAGGTTAGCCAAAAACATTCAGTACTTC.

The chain links TRBV30 to TRBJ2-3; no clear D gene. This CDR3 contains 11 residues. Between the trimmed V and J ends, which lost 8 bases and 6 bases, there was a span of 12 bases. Germline V gene sequence: CDR1 GTSNPN, CDR2 SVGIG (reference sequence). CDR3 in amino acids: CAQGKGDTQYF. The CDR3 DNA is TGTGCCCAAGGGAAAGGGGATACGCAGTATTTT.

The chain is built from TRBV7-2 and TRBJ1-2; D gene ambiguous. This CDR3 spans 12 amino acids. Deletions cut 1 base from V and 8 bases from J, with 8 bases between. CDR1 is SGHTA and CDR2 is FQGNSA in the germline V gene. In nucleotides, the CDR3 is TGTGCCAGCAGCTTAGGCGGGGTAGGCTACACCTTC. Its translation is CASSLGGVGYTF. Full variable domain (remainder filled in from reference TRBV7-2 and TRBJ1-2): GAGVSQSPSNKVTEKGKDVELRCDPISGHTALYWYRQSLGQGLEFLIYFQGNSAPDKSGLPSDRFSAERTGGSVSTLTIQRTQQEDSAVYLCASSLGGVGYTFGSGTRLTVV.

The J gene is TRBJ2-3, the V gene TRBV10-1, with 7 bases aligning to TRBD1. CDR3 length equals 15 residues. V dropped 4 bases and J dropped 1; count of bases not matched to a gene: 5. Per the germline V gene, CDR1 is WNHNN and CDR2 is SYGVQD (reference sequence). The chain's CDR3 is CASSVGTVGTDTQYF. The CDR3 bases are TGCGCCAGCAGTGTGGGGACAGTGGGCACAGATACGCAGTATTTT.

J is TRBJ2-4 and V is TRBV7-8; 11 nucleotides line up with TRBD2. This CDR3 region has 16 residues. CDR1 and CDR2 from the germline V gene are SGHVS and FQNEAQ. The J segment lost 0 bases and the V segment lost 5 bases, leaving 3 bases of the junction unmatched. The CDR3 is CASSLSGRGAKNIQYF. CDR3 bases: TGTGCCAGCAGCCTTAGCGGGAGGGGAGCCAAAAACATTCAGTACTTC.

This clone was seen a few times. The rearrangement joins TRBV9 to TRBJ2-5; 8 positions agree with TRBD1. Germline trimming cut 3 bases from V and 4 bases from J; bases unmatched to any gene: 2. Germline values: CDR1 SGDLS, CDR2 YYNGEE. The CDR3 has 13 amino acids. CDR3 DNA: TGTGCCAGCAGCGAGACAGGGGCAGAGACCCAGTACTTC. Protein: CASSETGAETQYF.

V is TRBV30 and J is TRBJ1-5; no clear D. V dropped 7 bases and J dropped 2 bases, with 12 bases sitting between them. The CDR3 is made up of 13 amino acids. Per the germline V gene, CDR1 is GTSNPN and CDR2 is SVGIG (reference sequence). The CDR3: CASSEGGNQPQHF. CDR3 coding DNA: TGTGCCTCCTCCGAGGGCGGCAATCAGCCCCAGCATTTT.

This clone was seen more than once but under ten times. This chain links TRBV7-9 with TRBJ2-5; 7 bases map to TRBD2. V was pared by 6 bases and J by 1 base, with 2 bases of the junction left unmatched. This CDR3 comprises 13 residues. Germline loops: CDR1 SEHNR, CDR2 FQNEAQ (reference sequence). CDR3 sequence: CASRRTSQETQYF. The CDR3 nucleotides are TGTGCCAGCAGACGGACTAGCCAAGAGACCCAGTACTTC.

This chain joins TRBV5-1 and TRBJ2-5; possibly TRBD2 for D (6 bases). This CDR3 region has 16 residues. Germline V gives CDR1 SGHRS, CDR2 YFSETQ. V shed 7 bases and J shed 1 base, with 20 bases lying between them. The CDR3 region has the DNA TGCGCCAGCCAGCAAACTGTGGCGGGATCCCAAGAGACCCAGTACTTC. It is translated as CASQQTVAGSQETQYF.

Written as DNA, the CDR3 is TGTGCCAGCAAGAAGGAGGCACATACGCAGTATTTT. It yields the protein CASKKEAHTQYF. The gene calls are TRBV28 and TRBJ2-3; TRBD2 is a possible D gene (5 bases). Trimming took 7 bases from V and 7 from J, leaving 12 bases between them. Germline assignment: CDR1 MDHEN and CDR2 SYDVKM. The CDR3 runs to 12 residues. Full variable domain (missing parts from reference TRBV28 and TRBJ2-3): DVKVTQSSRYLVKRTGEKVFLECVQDMDHENMFWYRQDPGLGLRLIYFSYDVKMKEKGDIPEGYSVSREKKERFSLILESASTNQTSMYLCASKKEAHTQYFGPGTRLTVL.

A few counts support this clone. The V call is TRBV27, the J call TRBJ2-7; no clear D gene. The length of the CDR3 is 13 residues. Germline CDR1 reads MNHEY; CDR2 reads SMNVEV (reference sequence). The germline V and J ends were trimmed by 5 bases and 5 bases, with 13 bases remaining between them. The DNA of the CDR3 is TGTGCCAGCAGTCCTGCCTTGGGCCACGAGCAGTACTTC. It codes for CASSPALGHEQYF.

This clone was found a few times. The gene calls are TRBV7-2 and TRBJ2-7, with 9 nucleotides matching TRBD1. Germline loops: CDR1 SGHTA, CDR2 FQGNSA. The trim removed 3 bases at V and 6 bases at J, leaving 9 bases unmatched. The CDR3 has 15 residues. Here the CDR3 DNA reads TGTGCCAGCAGCTTGGGTGGGACAGGGTCGGGCGAGCAGTACTTC. This gives the protein CASSLGGTGSGEQYF.

This clone was seen only a few times. The V call is TRBV7-2, the J call TRBJ2-7; D might be TRBD1 (5 bases). The CDR3 is 15 amino acids. Looked up from germline, CDR1 is SGHTA and CDR2 is FQGNSA. Trimming took 5 bases from V and 0 from J, leaving 14 bases between them. This CDR3 reads CASSPGGASSYEQYF. As DNA, the CDR3 is TGTGCCAGCAGCCCGGGTGGGGCGAGCTCCTACGAGCAGTACTTC.

The CDR3 loop is CASSLEGRNTEAFF. In nucleotides, the CDR3 is TGTGCCAGCAGCTTAGAAGGGAGGAACACTGAAGCTTTCTTT. The chain employs TRBV7-9 and TRBJ1-1, with D unclear. The length of the CDR3 is 14 residues. V lost 1 base and J lost 1, with 7 bases in between. Per the germline V gene, CDR1 is SEHNR and CDR2 is FQNEAQ (reference sequence).